This T cell receptor (beta chain) came from a study of blood T cell repertoires in COVID-19. In the study overall: Specimens from acute and convalescent COVID-19 originated in the United States, Italy and Spain. T cells, B-cell-depleted T cells, or PBMCs supplied cDNA or gDNA.

Authors' processing steps: Reference gene primer amplification gave estimated nucleated cell counts. TCRdb's copy holds only in-frame clones and misses some; the assay was immunoSEQ multiplex PCR. Clonal size and the V and J genes are those of that table, whereas D and trimming came from the DNA. The table lists roughly 500,000 clones, about 91% of them singletons. CDR1 is SGHDN and CDR2 is FVKESK in the germline V gene. J lost 2 bases, V lost 0 bases, and 3 bases had no gene match. The CDR3 has 16 amino acids. Seattle patients were enrolled while actively infected and followed longitudinally. This chain links TRBV14 with TRBJ2-1, with TRBD1 identical over 8 bases. This clonotype originated in a man aged 18 to 29 with COVID-19, enrolled during active disease. The sequenced material came from peripheral blood. Written as DNA, the CDR3 is TGTGCCAGCAGCCAAGACCCCAGGGGGCCCTACAATGAGCAGTTCTTC. Translating it yields CASSQDPRGPYNEQFF.